This TCR beta chain was profiled in a study of T-cell memory formation after mild COVID-19 (dated by TCRdb to about 2021). Study-wide context: TCR sequence clusters from the two donors were largely donor specific. T-cell clones expanding and contracting after mild COVID-19 in a couple of donors were tracked by longitudinal TCRalpha and TCRbeta repertoire sequencing. The cohort comprised two young, previously healthy adult volunteers, one female and one male.

This clonotype was recorded a few times. Its antigen is unknown. Within one base of it there is no much larger clone, and no base qualities were kept. Sequencing was carried out with an Illumina NovaSeq 6000. cDNA libraries for TCRalpha and TCRbeta were prepared by 5'RACE using constant-segment primers, with sample barcodes and unique molecular identifiers added. Trizol reagent was used to extract RNA from every sample. Library amplification was performed in two PCR steps, and a second sample barcode and Illumina TruSeq adapters were introduced in the second step. The libraries were sequenced on an Illumina NovaSeq using 2 x 150 bp paired-end reads. The original methods were these. Reads were demultiplexed and collapsed into UMI-guided consensus sequences with migec v1.2.7. Using mixcr v2.1.11, UMI consensuses were aligned to TRA and TRB V and J templates and then assembled into clonotypes. A clonotype was counted as expanded or contracted only if both edgeR and NoisET called the change significant, with noise models trained on biological replicates. edgeR calls used a false discovery rate-adjusted p below 0.01 and a log2 fold-change threshold of 1. As an exploratory analysis of dynamics, PCA with hierarchical clustering was applied to max-normalized trajectories of the 1000 most abundant clonotypes. Separately sequenced CD4+ and CD8+ repertoires were used to assign the CD4 or CD8 phenotype of responding clones. In TCRdb, the public reads were trimmed at Q25 with fastp and aligned with MiXCR, with productive beta chains retained. Each entry is one CDR3 protein sequence, shown with its most common DNA and genes. These V and J calls rely on TCRdb rather than the paper's analysis. This sample holds about 340,000 distinct CDR3 sequences; around 21% were observed only once. Together, the top ten hold roughly an eighth of the sample.

Beyond this particular receptor, the publication reports: Balanced CD4/CD8 phenotypes were observed for clones contracting from day 15 to 85, whereas a bias towards CD4+ was observed for a second wave of clones expanding from day 15 to 37. The second-wave clones that peaked on day 37 were not confirmed to be SARS-CoV-2 specific. Contracting CD4+ clones turned up mainly in the CM and EM memory subsets, whereas EMRA was where CD8+ clones were enriched. Only two mild cases were covered by the study, and larger cohorts that include severe cases with pre-infection samples were considered necessary. Some responding clones were found in pre-infection memory, which suggests that pre-existing cross-reactive memory T cells took part in the SARS-CoV-2 response.

Ficoll-Paque density gradient centrifugation was used to isolate PBMCs. There are 13 amino acids in the CDR3, from cysteine to phenylalanine inclusive. Of the read, only the CDR3 DNA is kept; its 39 bases are in frame from base 1. The trim is 6 bases for V and 2 bases for J, with a gap of 11 bases between the germline ends. From a lookup of the germline V gene (reference sequence), CDR1 and CDR2 are SGHKS and YYEKEE. The chain employs TRBV5-5 and TRBJ1-1; the D gene is unclear. The source is an adult woman who had mild COVID-19 (a few samples of this study predate the infection). The sample titles of this study are shuffled in the database, so cell type and time point are left out; the donor was told from shared clones. Sample: PBMCs or a T cell subset sorted from them (not recorded which). The CDR3 reads CASNTPVNTEAFF. The DNA reads as follows: TGTGCCAGCAATACACCCGTCAACACTGAAGCTTTCTTT.